Below are 24 T cell receptor beta chains sequenced from a single sample in a study of breast tumors, draining lymph nodes, adjacent tissues. Axillary draining lymph nodes of breast cancer patients supplied the node samples. MiXCR was run by TCRdb on the multiplex PCR reads, yielding one entry per CDR3 protein. The table has about 230,000 distinct CDR3 sequences, 32% seen once. Sequences were obtained from axillary lymph node tissue. The source of these receptors is a female donor with breast cancer. Some clones in this sample may be carry-over from other donors' samples.

This clonotype has more than one count but fewer than ten. This could be a read error, since a much larger clone is one nucleotide away. The conserved final phenylalanine or tryptophan is absent from the CDR3, which likely points to a read error. The chain is built from TRBV6-5 and TRBJ1-6; a possible D gene is TRBD1 (5 bases). CDR1 is MNHEY, CDR2 SVGAGI, per germline. This CDR3 has 17 amino acids. V lost 0 bases and J 6 bases, leaving 15 bases between the germline ends. DNA of the CDR3: TGTGCCAGCAGTTACTCGATGGGGCGGGGAGGTAATTCACCCCTCCACGTT. Protein product: CASSYSMGRGGNSPLHV.

CDR3 residues: CASSVSVGGGNTIYF. CDR3 coding DNA: TGTGCCAGCAGCGTAAGTGTGGGGGGCGGAAACACCATATATTTT. The chain recombines TRBV9 with TRBJ1-3, with a weak D call TRBD1 (6 bases). The CDR3 is 15 residues long. Deletions cut 1 base from V and 4 bases from J, with 12 bases between. From germline, CDR1 is SGDLS and CDR2 YYNGEE.

This clonotype was counted many times. The chain has TRBV5-1 and TRBJ2-2, with unresolved D. The germline V gene has CDR1 SGHRS and CDR2 YFSETQ. This CDR3 has 15 amino acids. Between the trimmed V and J ends, which lost 0 bases and 0 bases, there was a span of 6 bases. Written as DNA, the CDR3 is TGCGCCAGCAGCTTGGACCCGTCGAACACCGGGGAGCTGTTTTTT. The encoded protein is CASSLDPSNTGELFF.

This rearrangement joins TRBV19 to TRBJ2-1; tentative D call: TRBD2 (6 bases). Germline V gives CDR1 LNHDA, CDR2 SQIVND (reference sequence). V shed 3 bases and J shed 7 bases, with 10 bases lying between them. The CDR3 totals 13 residues. The CDR3 coding sequence is TGTGCCAGTAGTATTCCGACTAGAAATGAGCAGTTCTTC. Its protein is CASSIPTRNEQFF.

The chain couples TRBV29-1 to TRBJ2-3; possibly TRBD1 for D (5 bases). Germline-derived CDR1 and CDR2 are SQVTM and ANQGSEA. Trimming removed 7 bases at V and 5 bases at J, with 13 bases between. The CDR3 has 12 amino acids. The CDR3 sequence is CSALGQGDTQYF. Here the CDR3 DNA reads TGCAGCGCGCTGGGGCAGGGAGATACGCAGTATTTT.

Many counts were recorded for this clonotype. This rearrangement joins TRBV5-1 to TRBJ2-3; D could derive from TRBD1 or TRBD2 (5 bases each). Per the germline V gene, CDR1 is SGHRS and CDR2 is YFSETQ. V was cut by 4 bases and J by 5 bases, with 14 bases left in between. The CDR3 is 14 residues long. The DNA of the CDR3 is TGCGCCAGCAGCGGGGGACCTCAAGTAGATACGCAGTATTTT. Its protein product is CASSGGPQVDTQYF.

This clonotype was observed many times. The junction shows a germline mismatch at one end, possibly a read error. This chain links TRBV20-1 with TRBJ2-7, with 9 bases lining up with TRBD2. Germline V lookup: CDR1 DFQATT, CDR2 SNEGSKA (reference sequence). This CDR3 has 15 residues. The CDR3 nucleotides are TGCAGTGCGAGAGCGGGGGGCGGTGAGAGATACGAGCAGTACTTC. Translating it yields CSARAGGGERYEQYF.

The chain has TRBV20-1 and TRBJ1-5; D gene ambiguous. Trimming cost V 3 bases and J 6 bases, with 24 bases left between them. This CDR3 contains 17 residues. The germline CDR1 and CDR2 sequences are DFQATT and SNEGSKA (reference sequence). Written as DNA, the CDR3 is TGCAGTGCTAGTATAATGCGGGGAACGTCCGAGAGTCAGCCCCAGCATTTT. The encoded protein is CSASIMRGTSESQPQHF.

J is TRBJ2-5 and V is TRBV4-1; D assignment may be TRBD1 or TRBD2 (5 bases each). This CDR3 has 15 amino acids. Germline V gives CDR1 MGHRA, CDR2 YSYEKL. V was shortened by 1 base and J by 5 bases, with 14 bases between the two germline ends. CDR3 nucleotide sequence: TGCGCCAGCAGCCAAGTTACGGGGCGTGGGGAGACCCAGTACTTC. As protein: CASSQVTGRGETQYF.

At least ten counts were recorded for this clonotype. This chain joins TRBV6-2 or TRBV6-3 and TRBJ1-5; tentative D call: TRBD1 (6 bases). The ends were cut back, 2 bases at V and 1 base at J, with 18 bases in the middle. The CDR3 runs 18 residues. CDR1 is MNHEY, CDR2 SVGEGT, per germline. This CDR3 reads CASSYSTGHAGSNQPQHF. In DNA, the CDR3 is TGTGCCAGCAGTTACAGCACAGGGCACGCCGGGAGCAATCAGCCCCAGCATTTT.

The genes are TRBV18 and TRBJ2-7; 7 nucleotides align to TRBD2. Trimming removed 6 bases from V and 6 bases from J; junction bases left unmatched: 14. The CDR3 loop spans 15 amino acids. Germline V lookup: CDR1 KGHSH, CDR2 LQKENI. The CDR3 bases are TGTGCCAGCTCTTCATGGACTAGGGGATCTGGCGAGCAGTACTTC. Protein: CASSSWTRGSGEQYF.

This clonotype was counted only a few times. The chain recombines TRBV6-7 with TRBJ2-7, with 9 bases lining up with TRBD1. TRBV6-7 is sorted into the ORF group, with uncertain function. This CDR3 region has 16 residues. Trimming cost V 5 bases and J 3 bases; bases outside gene matches: 11. CDR3 in amino acids: CASSHDERTGVYEQYF. Here the CDR3 DNA reads TGTGCCAGCAGTCACGACGAGAGGACAGGGGTCTACGAGCAGTACTTC.

This clonotype has ten or more counts. J is TRBJ1-5 and V is TRBV12-3 or TRBV12-4; D unclear. The CDR3 has 16 amino acids. Trimming took off 5 bases at V and 0 bases at J, with 14 bases between the two ends. CDR3 residues: CASSPLLSDSNQPQHF. The CDR3 DNA is TGTGCCAGCAGTCCCCTGTTGAGTGATAGCAATCAGCCCCAGCATTTT.

Ten or more counts support this clonotype. The chain joins TRBV24-1 to TRBJ1-2; tentatively, D is TRBD1 (5 bases). Per germline, CDR1 KGHDR and CDR2 SFDVKD. Deletions cut 4 bases from V and 0 bases from J, with 20 bases between. The CDR3 totals 18 residues. This CDR3 is CATSDRDSPLEANYGYTF. The CDR3 DNA follows: TGTGCCACCAGTGACCGCGACAGCCCACTAGAAGCTAACTATGGCTACACCTTC.

This clonotype was observed many times. This chain links TRBV30 with TRBJ2-7; tentative D call: TRBD1 (6 bases). CDR1 is GTSNPN and CDR2 is SVGIG in the germline V gene (reference sequence). The CDR3 sequence is 12 residues long. V was pared by 5 bases and J by 2 bases, with 10 bases between. CDR3 protein: CAWATGAYEQYF. The CDR3 DNA reads TGTGCCTGGGCGACAGGAGCCTACGAGCAGTACTTC.

Regarding this clonotype: A much larger clone differs by one base, so this may be a read error. CDR3 bases: TGTGCCAGCAGCTCCCGCCCCGCGCGGACCAATGAGCCGTTCTTC. It codes for CASSSRPARTNEPFF. The chain joins TRBV9 to TRBJ2-1; unclear D gene. Germline V gene data show CDR1 as SGDLS and CDR2 as YYNGEE. The CDR3 covers 15 residues.

The V gene is TRBV27, the J gene TRBJ2-5, with D possibly TRBD2 on 5 matching bases. The CDR3 totals 14 residues. Trimming pared 5 bases from V and 5 bases from J, leaving 15 bases between. Germline-derived CDR1 and CDR2 are MNHEY and SMNVEV (reference sequence). CDR3 in amino acids: CASSPSLDRETQYF. The CDR3 DNA is TGTGCCAGCAGTCCCTCACTAGATAGGGAGACCCAGTACTTC.

This clonotype appeared a few times. This chain uses TRBV12-3 or TRBV12-4 with TRBJ1-1, with D possibly matching TRBD1 (5 bases). This CDR3 comprises 12 residues. V lost 6 bases and J lost 11, with 16 bases in between. CDR3 DNA: TGTGCCAGCAGGATGCCGGGGCCGGGGGCTTTCTTT. Translating it yields CASRMPGPGAFF.

At least ten counts were recorded for this clonotype. V is TRBV5-8 and J is TRBJ1-2, with 7 bases fitting TRBD1. From germline, CDR1 is SGHTS and CDR2 YDEGEE. The CDR3 is made up of 13 amino acids. J was trimmed by 8 bases and V by 3 bases; bases with no gene match: 7. The CDR3 DNA follows: TGTGCCAGCAGCTCCAGGGGGATAGGGGGCTACACCTTC. Protein sequence: CASSSRGIGGYTF.

A remark on this clonotype: Sequence at one end of the junction differs from germline and may be a read error. The V call is TRBV7-8, the J call TRBJ2-2; 8 positions agree with TRBD1. The V gene's germline CDR1 is SGHVS and CDR2 FQNEAQ. CDR3 length: 21 amino acids. CDR3: CASSHRGQGPQGCANTGELSF. The CDR3 coding sequence is TGTGCCAGCAGCCACCGCGGACAGGGTCCCCAGGGCTGTGCGAACACCGGGGAGCTGTCTTTT.

This clonotype was counted many times. V usage is TRBV9 and J usage is TRBJ1-4; weak D call: TRBD1 (5 bases). V was clipped by 2 bases and J by 8 bases, with 19 bases between them. Germline-derived CDR1 and CDR2 are SGDLS and YYNGEE. The CDR3 sequence is 16 residues long. The DNA for the CDR3 is TGTGCCAGCAGCGTCGGCGGAGGGGTTCTTAGAGAAAAACTGTTTTTT. Encoded protein: CASSVGGGVLREKLFF.

This clonotype was seen only a few times. A much larger clone is a single base away; this may be a read error. The gene calls are TRBV20-1 and TRBJ2-7, with 9 bases matching TRBD2. This CDR3 has 12 residues. The V gene's germline CDR1 is DFQATT and CDR2 SNEGSKA (reference sequence). CDR3 loop: CSARGLAYEPYF. The DNA for the CDR3 is TGCAGTGCTAGGGGACTAGCCTACGAGCCGTACTTC.

This chain connects TRBV6-1 to TRBJ2-1, with TRBD2 as a possible D gene (6 bases). The ends were cut back, 5 bases at V and 4 bases at J, with 15 bases in the middle. Germline V lookup: CDR1 MNHNS, CDR2 SASEGT. The CDR3 is made up of 15 amino acids. The CDR3 region is CASSLTGLAYNEQFF. The CDR3, as DNA: TGTGCCAGCAGTCTTACGGGACTCGCTTACAATGAGCAGTTCTTC.

The genes are TRBV6-2 or TRBV6-3 and TRBJ2-3, with D maybe TRBD2 (6 bases). The length of the CDR3 is 15 residues. Trimming cost V 5 bases and J 2 bases, with 14 bases left between them. Germline V gene sequence: CDR1 MNHEY, CDR2 SVGEGT. The DNA of the CDR3 is TGTGCCAGCAGTCGCCGGGACTTTTACACAGATACGCAGTATTTT. Its translation is CASSRRDFYTDTQYF.